These 14 T cell receptor beta chains were all obtained from the same sample, sequenced in a study of cytomegalovirus exposure and HLA in healthy donors. The study ran its PCR with 60 Vbeta and 13 Jbeta primers. Using immunoSEQ multiplex PCR, the repertoire was profiled, and TCRdb retains in-frame clones only, with some absent. The table counts about 74,000 clones; roughly 7.4% lies in the top ten. Sequencing input: PBMCs. The receptors here all came from a female donor in good health and CMV-seropositive.

This chain joins TRBV5-4 and TRBJ2-1; TRBD2 matches at 7 bases. The length of the CDR3 is 16 residues. With 4 bases clipped from V and 7 bases from J, the junction kept 14 bases outside the gene matches. CDR1 and CDR2 (germline): SGHNT, YYREEE (reference sequence). This CDR3 is CASSPTGRSLSNEQFF. The CDR3 DNA reads TGTGCCAGCAGCCCCACCGGGAGGAGCCTGAGTAATGAGCAGTTCTTC.

J is TRBJ1-1 and V is TRBV7-2; D is possibly TRBD1 (6 bases). The CDR3 length is 15 residues. Germline V lookup: CDR1 SGHTA, CDR2 FQGNSA. Between the trimmed V and J ends, which lost 3 bases and 0 bases, there was a span of 11 bases. CDR3: CASSFPRTVNTEAFF. As DNA, the CDR3 is TGTGCCAGCAGCTTCCCTAGGACAGTGAACACTGAAGCTTTCTTT.

This chain joins TRBV9 and TRBJ2-7; possibly TRBD1 for D (5 bases). The CDR3 runs 13 residues. Germline assignment: CDR1 SGDLS and CDR2 YYNGEE. Trimming pared 0 bases from V and 6 bases from J, leaving 10 bases between. The CDR3: CASSVVGEAEQYF. Here the CDR3 DNA reads TGTGCCAGCAGCGTAGTAGGGGAAGCCGAGCAGTACTTC.

The chain couples TRBV7-2 to TRBJ2-5; 7 nucleotides agree with TRBD2. V lost 5 bases and J lost 4; bases outside the gene matches: 4. Germline CDR1 is SGHTA and CDR2 is FQGNSA. CDR3 size: 13 residues. The chain's CDR3 is CASSPGTTETQYF. DNA for the CDR3: TGTGCCAGCAGCCCAGGGACTACAGAGACCCAGTACTTC.

The rearrangement links TRBV29-1 to TRBJ2-3; 14 nucleotides align to TRBD2. CDR1 SQVTM and CDR2 ANQGSEA come from the germline V gene. The CDR3 loop spans 16 amino acids. The V gene end was trimmed by 1 base and the J gene end by 3 bases; junction bases not matched to a gene: 3. The CDR3 region is CSVEGLAGGLTDTQYF. The CDR3 DNA is TGCAGCGTTGAAGGACTAGCGGGGGGGCTTACAGATACGCAGTATTTT.

The rearrangement links TRBV6-1 to TRBJ2-7; D is undetermined. Germline-derived CDR1 and CDR2 are MNHNS and SASEGT. V was cut by 3 bases and J by 2 bases, with 14 bases left in between. This CDR3 region has 15 residues. Here the CDR3 reads CASSDMGRSAYEQYF. DNA for the CDR3: TGTGCCAGCAGTGACATGGGTCGAAGCGCCTACGAGCAGTACTTC.

This sequence joins TRBV6-5 and TRBJ2-2, with 9 positions matching TRBD1. The V gene end was trimmed by 6 bases and the J gene end by 3 bases; junction bases not matched to a gene: 2. In germline, CDR1 is MNHEY, CDR2 SVGAGI. CDR3 length: 14 amino acids. The CDR3 protein is CASRDRGYTGELFF. The CDR3 DNA reads TGTGCCAGCAGGGACAGGGGTTACACCGGGGAGCTGTTTTTT.

In nucleotides, the CDR3 is TGCGCCAGCAGCCAAGCGGGGGGGCTCCTGGAGACCCAGTACTTC. It codes for CASSQAGGLLETQYF. The gene calls are TRBV5-1 and TRBJ2-5, with 10 bases that match TRBD2. The trim removed 4 bases at V and 5 bases at J, leaving 8 bases unmatched. The CDR3 totals 15 residues. Germline V gene sequence: CDR1 SGHRS, CDR2 YFSETQ.

The V gene is TRBV4-3, the J gene TRBJ1-4, with TRBD1 identical over 12 bases. V lost 3 bases to trimming and J lost 10 bases; unmatched junction nucleotides: 6. Per the germline V gene, CDR1 is LGHNA and CDR2 is YSLEER. The CDR3 runs to 15 residues. The DNA of the CDR3 is TGCGCCAGCAGCCAGCCCGGGACAGGGGGCCGAAAACTGTTTTTT. It encodes CASSQPGTGGRKLFF.

Written as DNA, the CDR3 is TGTGCCAGCAGCTTTAGGAGGGACGCCACCGGGGAGCTGTTTTTT. This gives the protein CASSFRRDATGELFF. V is TRBV7-8 and J is TRBJ2-2; a possible D gene is TRBD2 (6 bases). Germline CDR1 and CDR2: SGHVS and FQNEAQ. Trimming cost V 3 bases and J 4 bases, with 12 bases left between them. The CDR3 loop spans 15 amino acids.

The chain joins TRBV7-2 to TRBJ2-7; D is uncertain. From germline, CDR1 is SGHTA and CDR2 FQGNSA. V lost 0 bases and J lost 2, with 11 bases in between. The CDR3 length is 15 residues. The CDR3 DNA reads as TGTGCCAGCAGCTTAGCCCCTGGCGGTCCCTACGAGCAGTACTTC. Amino acid sequence: CASSLAPGGPYEQYF.

The gene calls are TRBV5-1 and TRBJ2-2; 9 nucleotides agree with TRBD1. The germline V gene encodes CDR1 SGHRS and CDR2 YFSETQ. With V trimmed by 2 bases and J by 3 bases, 5 bases remained unmatched. The CDR3 covers 16 residues. In DNA, the CDR3 is TGCGCCAGCAGCTTCGACAGGGGGTCATACACCGGGGAGCTGTTTTTT. The encoded protein is CASSFDRGSYTGELFF.

This chain joins TRBV2 and TRBJ1-1; D possibly corresponds to TRBD1 (6 bases). The V gene lost 3 bases and the J gene lost 4 bases, with 12 bases spanning the gap. There are 14 residues in the CDR3. Germline V CDR1 and CDR2: SNHLY, FYNNEI. The CDR3 is CASSEQGPPTEAFF. The CDR3 DNA reads as TGTGCCAGCAGTGAGCAGGGGCCCCCCACTGAAGCTTTCTTT.

The chain employs TRBV30 and TRBJ1-1; TRBD1 aligns across 7 bases. Trimming took 3 bases from V and 0 from J; bases not matched to a gene: 19. Germline V gene data show CDR1 as GTSNPN and CDR2 as SVGIG (reference sequence). CDR3 length: 19 residues. The CDR3 DNA sequence: TGTGCCTGGAGGCCCTTCCTGGGACAGAATCCGAACCTGAACACTGAAGCTTTCTTT. It translates to CAWRPFLGQNPNLNTEAFF.